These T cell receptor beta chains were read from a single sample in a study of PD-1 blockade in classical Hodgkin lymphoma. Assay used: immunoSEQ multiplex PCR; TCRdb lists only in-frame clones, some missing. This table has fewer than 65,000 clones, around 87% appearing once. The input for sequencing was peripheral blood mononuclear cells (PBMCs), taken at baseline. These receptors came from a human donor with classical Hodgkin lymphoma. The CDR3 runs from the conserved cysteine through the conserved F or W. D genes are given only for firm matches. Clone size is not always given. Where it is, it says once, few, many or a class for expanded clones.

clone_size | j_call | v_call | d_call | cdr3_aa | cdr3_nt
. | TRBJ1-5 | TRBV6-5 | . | CASSYSSGSNQPQHF | TGTGCCAGCAGTTACTCCAGTGGTAGCAATCAGCCCCAGCATTTT
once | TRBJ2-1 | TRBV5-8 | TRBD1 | CASSRPGQADEQFF | TGTGCCAGCAGCCGCCCTGGACAGGCCGATGAGCAGTTCTTC
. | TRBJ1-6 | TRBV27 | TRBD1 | CASRTGQGALFSPLHF | TGTGCCAGCAGAACCGGACAGGGGGCGCTTTTTTCACCCCTCCACTTT
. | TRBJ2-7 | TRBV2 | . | CASSGTPSYEQYF | TGTGCCAGCAGTGGGACACCCTCCTACGAGCAGTACTTC
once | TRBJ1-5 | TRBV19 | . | CASNRDRTNQPQHF | TGTGCCAGTAATAGGGACCGGACCAATCAGCCCCAGCATTTT
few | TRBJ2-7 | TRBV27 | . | CASRNLGSPWEQYF | TGTGCCAGCAGGAACCTTGGATCCCCCTGGGAGCAGTACTTC
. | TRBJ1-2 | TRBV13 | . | CASSLGFSLNYGYTF | TGTGCCAGCAGCTTAGGGTTCAGTCTTAACTATGGCTACACCTTC
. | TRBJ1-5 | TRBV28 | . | CASSRGTSNQPQHF | TGTGCCAGCAGTAGGGGGACGAGCAATCAGCCCCAGCATTTT
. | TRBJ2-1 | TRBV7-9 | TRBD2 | CASSPRAGAVGNEQFF | TGTGCCAGCAGCCCCCGAGCGGGGGCGGTTGGCAATGAGCAGTTCTTC
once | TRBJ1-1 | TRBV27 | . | CASRPHQLNTEAFF | TGTGCCAGCAGACCTCACCAGTTGAACACTGAAGCTTTCTTT
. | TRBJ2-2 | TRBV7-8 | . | CASSFDMFEANTGELFF | TGTGCCAGCAGCTTTGATATGTTTGAGGCGAACACCGGGGAGCTGTTTTTT
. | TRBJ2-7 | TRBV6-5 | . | CASRAGTLYEQYF | TGTGCCAGCAGGGCCGGGACACTTTACGAGCAGTACTTC
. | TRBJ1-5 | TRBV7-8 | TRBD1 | CASSLNRGGQPQHF | TGTGCCAGCAGCTTAAACAGGGGTGGGCAGCCCCAGCATTTT
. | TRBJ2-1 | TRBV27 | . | CASSLSRGAGDQFF | TGTGCCAGCAGTTTATCGCGAGGCGCAGGTGATCAGTTCTTC
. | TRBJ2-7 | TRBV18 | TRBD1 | CASSSRDRDYEQYF | TGTGCCAGCTCATCCCGGGACAGGGACTACGAGCAGTACTTC
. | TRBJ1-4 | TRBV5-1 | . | CASSPSANEKLFF | TGCGCCAGCAGTCCCTCCGCTAATGAAAAACTGTTTTTT
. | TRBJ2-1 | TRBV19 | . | CASSTTNEQFF | TGTGCCAGTAGTACTACCAATGAGCAGTTCTTC
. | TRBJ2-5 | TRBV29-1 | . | CSVEVAQETQYF | TGCAGCGTTGAGGTAGCGCAAGAGACCCAGTACTTC
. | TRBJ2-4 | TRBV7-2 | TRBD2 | CASQPPGGSKNIQYF | TGTGCCAGCCAACCGCCGGGGGGGTCCAAAAACATTCAGTACTTC
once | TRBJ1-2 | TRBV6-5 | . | CASSYYREGGYTF | TGTGCCAGCAGTTACTACAGGGAGGGTGGCTACACCTTC
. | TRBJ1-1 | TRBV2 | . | CASSKGRGDTEAFF | TGTGCCAGCAGTAAGGGACGAGGGGACACTGAAGCTTTCTTT
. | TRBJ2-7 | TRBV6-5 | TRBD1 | CASNWAGGAEQYF | TGTGCCAGCAATTGGGCAGGGGGCGCCGAGCAGTACTTC
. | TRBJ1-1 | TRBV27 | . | CASSSSQNTEAFF | TGTGCCAGCAGTTCTAGTCAGAACACTGAAGCTTTCTTT
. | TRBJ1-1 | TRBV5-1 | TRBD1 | CASSSDRGETEAFF | TGCGCCAGCAGCTCGGACAGGGGAGAGACTGAAGCTTTCTTT
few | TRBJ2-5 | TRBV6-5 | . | CASSYASPETQYF | TGTGCCAGCAGTTACGCATCGCCGGAGACCCAGTACTTC
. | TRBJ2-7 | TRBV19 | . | CASSTADYEQYF | TGTGCCAGTAGTACCGCAGACTACGAGCAGTACTTC
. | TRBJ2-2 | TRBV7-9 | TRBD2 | CASSFPRFRGDPPGELFF | TGTGCCAGCAGCTTCCCCCGGTTTCGGGGGGACCCCCCCGGGGAGCTGTTTTTT
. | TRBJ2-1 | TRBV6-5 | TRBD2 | CASSWGLTFEQFF | TGTGCCAGCAGTTGGGGACTAACTTTTGAGCAGTTCTTC
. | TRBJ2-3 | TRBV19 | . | CASTLAGTDTQYF | TGTGCCAGTACATTGGCGGGCACAGATACGCAGTATTTT
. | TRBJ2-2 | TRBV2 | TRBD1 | CASSQDRGWTGELFF | TGTGCCAGCAGCCAGGACAGGGGATGGACCGGGGAGCTGTTTTTT
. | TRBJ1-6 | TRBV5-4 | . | CASGGSSYNSPLHF | TGTGCCAGCGGAGGGAGCTCCTATAATTCACCCCTCCACTTT
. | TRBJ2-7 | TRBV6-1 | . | CASSDLYEQYF | TGTGCCAGCAGTGACCTTTACGAGCAGTACTTC
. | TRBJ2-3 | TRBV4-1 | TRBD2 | CASSLLAGGSSTDTQYF | TGCGCCAGCAGCTTACTAGCGGGGGGATCTAGCACAGATACGCAGTATTTT
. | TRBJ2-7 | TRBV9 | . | CASSLSGESSYEQYF | TGTGCCAGCAGCCTGTCGGGGGAGAGCTCCTACGAGCAGTACTTC
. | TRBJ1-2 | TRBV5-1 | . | CASSLMEGVDYGYTF | TGCGCCAGCAGCTTGATGGAGGGAGTAGACTATGGCTACACCTTC
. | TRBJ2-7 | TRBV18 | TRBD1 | CASSHSGQVYEQYF | TGTGCCAGCTCACATTCGGGACAGGTCTACGAGCAGTACTTC
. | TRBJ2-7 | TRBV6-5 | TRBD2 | CASSYRGLALEQYF | TGTGCCAGCAGTTACCGGGGACTAGCACTCGAGCAGTACTTC
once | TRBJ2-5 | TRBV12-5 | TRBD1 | CASGFMTGAETQYF | TGTGCTAGTGGTTTCATGACAGGGGCTGAGACCCAGTACTTC
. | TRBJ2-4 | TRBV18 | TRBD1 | CASSPRRQGKNIQYF | TGTGCCAGCTCACCCCGTAGACAGGGGAAAAACATTCAGTACTTC
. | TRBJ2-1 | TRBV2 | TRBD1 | CASRDRRFKQFF | TGTGCCAGCAGGGACAGGCGCTTTAAGCAGTTCTTC
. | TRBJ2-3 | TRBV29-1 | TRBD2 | CSVEGLAGVNTQYF | TGCAGCGTTGAAGGGCTAGCGGGGGTAAATACGCAGTATTTT
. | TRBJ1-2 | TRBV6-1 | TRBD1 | CASSDQGARDYGYTF | TGTGCCAGCAGTGATCAGGGGGCGCGGGACTATGGCTACACCTTC
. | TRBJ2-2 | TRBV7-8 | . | CASSLVENTGELFF | TGTGCCAGCAGCTTGGTAGAGAACACCGGGGAGCTGTTTTTT
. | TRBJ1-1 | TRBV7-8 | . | CASSPALLGNTEAFF | TGTGCCAGCAGCCCAGCCTTGTTGGGGAACACTGAAGCTTTCTTT
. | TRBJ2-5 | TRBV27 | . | CASSFNRVGTQYF | TGTGCCAGCAGTTTCAACAGGGTAGGGACCCAGTACTTC
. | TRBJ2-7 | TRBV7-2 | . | CASKAGFRGEQYF | TGTGCCAGCAAGGCGGGTTTTCGGGGTGAGCAGTACTTC
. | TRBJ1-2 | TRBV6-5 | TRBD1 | CASSYNRDSPYGYTF | TGTGCCAGCAGTTACAACCGGGACAGCCCGTATGGCTACACCTTC
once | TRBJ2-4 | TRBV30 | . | CAWSSPTDEAKNIQYF | TGTGCCTGGAGTAGCCCCACAGACGAAGCCAAAAACATTCAGTACTTC
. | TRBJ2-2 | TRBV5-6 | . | CASSVKEANTGELFF | TGTGCCAGCAGCGTGAAGGAGGCGAACACCGGGGAGCTGTTTTTT
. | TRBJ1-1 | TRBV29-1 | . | CSVKKGTEAFF | TGCAGTGTAAAAAAGGGCACTGAAGCTTTCTTT
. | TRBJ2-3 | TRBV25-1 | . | CASSASQGWGRGDTQYF | TGTGCCAGCAGTGCATCCCAGGGGTGGGGGCGCGGTGATACGCAGTATTTT
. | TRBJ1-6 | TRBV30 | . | CAWTSVVTYNSPLHF | TGTGCCTGGACGTCCGTCGTCACCTATAATTCACCCCTCCACTTT
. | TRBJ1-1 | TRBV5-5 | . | CASSLRRINTEAFF | TGTGCCAGCAGCTTGAGACGGATAAACACTGAAGCTTTCTTT